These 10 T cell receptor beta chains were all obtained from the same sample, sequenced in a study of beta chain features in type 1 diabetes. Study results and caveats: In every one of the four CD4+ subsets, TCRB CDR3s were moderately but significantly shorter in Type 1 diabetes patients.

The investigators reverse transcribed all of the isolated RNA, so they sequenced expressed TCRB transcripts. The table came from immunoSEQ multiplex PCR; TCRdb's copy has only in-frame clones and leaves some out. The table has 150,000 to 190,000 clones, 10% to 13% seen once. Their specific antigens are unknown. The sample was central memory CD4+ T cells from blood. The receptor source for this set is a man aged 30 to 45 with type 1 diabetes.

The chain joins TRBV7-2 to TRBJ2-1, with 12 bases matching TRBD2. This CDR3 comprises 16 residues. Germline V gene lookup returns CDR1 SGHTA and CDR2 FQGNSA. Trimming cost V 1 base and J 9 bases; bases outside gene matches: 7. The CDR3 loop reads CASSLDTTSGSGEQFF. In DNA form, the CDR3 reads TGTGCCAGCAGCTTAGACACGACTAGCGGGAGTGGTGAGCAGTTCTTC. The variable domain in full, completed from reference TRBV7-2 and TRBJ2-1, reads GAGVSQSPSNKVTEKGKDVELRCDPISGHTALYWYRQSLGQGLEFLIYFQGNSAPDKSGLPSDRFSAERTGGSVSTLTIQRTQQEDSAVYLCASSLDTTSGSGEQFFGPGTRLTVL.

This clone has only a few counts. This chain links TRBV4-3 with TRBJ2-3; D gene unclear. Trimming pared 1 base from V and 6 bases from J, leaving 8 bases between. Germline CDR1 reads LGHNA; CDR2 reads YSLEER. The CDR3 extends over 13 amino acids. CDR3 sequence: CASSQGVKDTQYF. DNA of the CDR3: TGCGCCAGCAGCCAAGGAGTAAAGGATACGCAGTATTTT.

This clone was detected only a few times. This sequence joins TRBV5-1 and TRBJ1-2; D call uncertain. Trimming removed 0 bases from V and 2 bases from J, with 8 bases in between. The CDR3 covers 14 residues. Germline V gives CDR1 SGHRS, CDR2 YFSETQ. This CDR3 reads CASSLDRVNYGYTF. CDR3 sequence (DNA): TGCGCCAGCAGCTTGGACAGAGTGAACTATGGCTACACCTTC.

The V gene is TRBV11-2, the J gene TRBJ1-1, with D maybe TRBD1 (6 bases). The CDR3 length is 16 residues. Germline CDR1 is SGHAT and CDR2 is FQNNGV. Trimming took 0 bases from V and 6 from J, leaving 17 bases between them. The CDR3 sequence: CASSLDAQGRSSEAFF. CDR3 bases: TGTGCCAGCAGCTTAGATGCTCAGGGGCGTTCTTCTGAAGCTTTCTTT. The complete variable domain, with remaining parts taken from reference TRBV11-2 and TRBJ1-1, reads EAGVAQSPRYKIIEKRQSVAFWCNPISGHATLYWYQQILGQGPKLLIQFQNNGVVDDSQLPKDRFSAERLKGVDSTLKIQPAKLEDSAVYLCASSLDAQGRSSEAFFGQGTRLTVV.

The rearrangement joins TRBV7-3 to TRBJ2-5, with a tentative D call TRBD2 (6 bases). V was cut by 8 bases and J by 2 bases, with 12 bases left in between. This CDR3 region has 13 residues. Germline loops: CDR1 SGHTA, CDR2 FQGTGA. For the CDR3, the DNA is TGTGCCAGCTCCGTGCTAGCGCAAGAGACCCAGTACTTC. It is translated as CASSVLAQETQYF.

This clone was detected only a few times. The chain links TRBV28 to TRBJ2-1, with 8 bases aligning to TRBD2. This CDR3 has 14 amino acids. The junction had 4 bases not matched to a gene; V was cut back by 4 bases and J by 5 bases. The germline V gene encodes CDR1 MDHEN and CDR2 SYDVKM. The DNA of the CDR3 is TGTGCCAGCAGTTCGAGCGGGAGTAACAATGAGCAGTTCTTC. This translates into CASSSSGSNNEQFF.

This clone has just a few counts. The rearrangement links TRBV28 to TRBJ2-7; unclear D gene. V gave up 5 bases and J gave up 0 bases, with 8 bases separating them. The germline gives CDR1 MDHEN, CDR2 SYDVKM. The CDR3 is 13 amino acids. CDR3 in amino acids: CASSRLASYEQYF. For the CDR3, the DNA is TGTGCCAGCAGTCGACTCGCCTCCTACGAGCAGTACTTC.

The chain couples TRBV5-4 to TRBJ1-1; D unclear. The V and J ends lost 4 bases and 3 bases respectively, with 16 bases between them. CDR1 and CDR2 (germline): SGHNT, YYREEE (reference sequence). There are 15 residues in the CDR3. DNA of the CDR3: TGTGCCAGCAGCCGCGGTGGAACAACGGACACTGAAGCTTTCTTT. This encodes CASSRGGTTDTEAFF.

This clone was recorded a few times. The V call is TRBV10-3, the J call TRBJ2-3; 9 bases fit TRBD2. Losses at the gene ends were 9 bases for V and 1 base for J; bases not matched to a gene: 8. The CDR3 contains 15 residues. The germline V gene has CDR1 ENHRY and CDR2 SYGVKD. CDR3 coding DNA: TGTGCCATTAGCGGGAGTAACGTGGGCACAGATACGCAGTATTTT. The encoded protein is CAISGSNVGTDTQYF.

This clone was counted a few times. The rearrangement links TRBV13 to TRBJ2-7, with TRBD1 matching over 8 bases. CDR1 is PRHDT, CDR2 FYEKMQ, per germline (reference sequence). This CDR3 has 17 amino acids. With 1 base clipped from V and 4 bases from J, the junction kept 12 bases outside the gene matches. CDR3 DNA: TGTGCCAGCAGCTTAGCCCGCCGGGACAGGACTAAATACGAGCAGTACTTC. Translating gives CASSLARRDRTKYEQYF.